Reported below is one TCR beta chain. Its specificity is not known. Both 60 Vbeta primers and 13 Jbeta primers went into the PCR. Per the original methods: Later, an analysis found 75 million to 90 million unique TCR beta chains, and 9.5 million to 12 million of these were shared. Profiling relied on immunoSEQ multiplex PCR, and the TCRdb table lists in-frame clones only, not all of them. The V and J calls and clone size are taken from that table; D and trimming were inferred from the DNA. The profile shows roughly 150,000 clones, roughly 85% of them singletons. The sample comes from a study of cytomegalovirus exposure and HLA in healthy donors. General study findings and limits: 150 to 200 TCR beta chains were listed as cytomegalovirus-associated. The classifier reportedly diagnosed cytomegalovirus status with high specificity and sensitivity.

The CDR3 loop spans 16 amino acids. V lost 0 bases, J lost 3 bases, and 10 bases stayed unmatched. Germline lookup yields CDR1 GTSNPN and CDR2 SVGIG (reference sequence). The specimen sequenced was PBMCs. The V call is TRBV30, the J call TRBJ2-5; 7 bases agree with TRBD2. The TCR originated in a male donor in good health and CMV-seronegative. CDR3 sequence (DNA): TGTGCCTGGAGTGTAATTAGAGTGGGAGGGGAAGAGACCCAGTACTTC. Its protein is CAWSVIRVGGEETQYF.